These 13 T cell receptor beta chains came from one sample sequenced in a study of T cell responses to AZD1222 COVID-19 vaccine. The data were produced by immunoSEQ multiplex PCR, yet TCRdb's version contains in-frame clones alone and is incomplete. The sample gives just under 95,000 clones, approximately 91% of which show up once; about 24% is in the top ten. The sample was peripheral blood, taken on day 0 of AZD1222 vaccination. These TCRs come from an adult in good health.

The chain uses TRBV7-2 and TRBJ2-2; 10 bases align to TRBD1. This CDR3 is 16 amino acids long. Germline CDR1 and CDR2: SGHTA and FQGNSA. Trimming removed 5 bases from V and 7 bases from J; junction bases left unmatched: 10. In DNA form, the CDR3 reads TGTGCCAGCAGCGGCACCCGGGACAGGGGACTCGGGGAGCTGTTTTTT. Protein product: CASSGTRDRGLGELFF.

J is TRBJ1-2 and V is TRBV5-1; D remains unclear. The CDR3 is made up of 16 amino acids. With 0 bases removed from V and 8 bases from J, the gap between germline ends came to 20 bases. The germline V gene has CDR1 SGHRS and CDR2 YFSETQ. The CDR3: CASSLALSDIADGYTF. CDR3 sequence (DNA): TGCGCCAGCAGCTTGGCCCTCTCTGACATAGCCGACGGCTACACCTTC.

V usage is TRBV12-3 or TRBV12-4 and J usage is TRBJ2-3; D call uncertain. This CDR3 contains 12 residues. V lost 10 bases and J 0 bases, leaving 8 bases between the germline ends. DNA for the CDR3: TGTGCCACCGGTCCTAGCACAGATACGCAGTATTTT. It codes for CATGPSTDTQYF.

V and J are TRBV5-4 and TRBJ2-1, with D hard to call. Germline CDR1 reads SGHNT; CDR2 reads YYREEE (reference sequence). V lost 0 bases and J lost 7, with 14 bases in between. The CDR3 runs to 15 residues. The CDR3 reads CASSLGVSMSNEQFF. The CDR3 region has the DNA TGTGCCAGCAGCTTGGGGGTCTCGATGAGTAATGAGCAGTTCTTC.

This chain connects TRBV7-9 to TRBJ2-7; 7 bases are a match to TRBD2. The CDR3 totals 11 residues. Trimming at V came to 5 bases and at J to 6 bases, leaving 1 base not matched to a gene. Per the germline V gene, CDR1 is SEHNR and CDR2 is FQNEAQ (reference sequence). For the CDR3, the DNA is TGTGCCAGCAGCGCGGGGGTCGAGCAGTACTTC. As protein: CASSAGVEQYF.

J is TRBJ1-5 and V is TRBV28; D not resolved. Germline CDR1 and CDR2: MDHEN and SYDVKM. The CDR3 is made up of 11 amino acids. V was pared by 7 bases and J by 1 base, with 2 bases between. Here the CDR3 reads CASMSNQPQHF. The CDR3 DNA reads as TGTGCCAGCATGAGCAATCAGCCCCAGCATTTT.

The V gene is TRBV5-1, the J gene TRBJ2-5; the D gene is possibly TRBD2 (7 bases). Per germline, CDR1 SGHRS and CDR2 YFSETQ. This CDR3 is built from 14 residues. Trimming shortened V by 3 bases and J by 4 bases, and 13 bases separated the two germline ends. The CDR3 here is CASSSPGGPETQYF. CDR3 bases: TGCGCCAGCAGCTCCCCGGGGGGCCCAGAGACCCAGTACTTC.

The chain carries TRBV19 and TRBJ1-5; 11 nucleotides match TRBD1. Germline-derived CDR1 and CDR2 are LNHDA and SQIVND (reference sequence). CDR3 size: 13 residues. J was trimmed by 9 bases and V by 5 bases; bases with no gene match: 3. The DNA of the CDR3 is TGTGCCAGTAGTTCGGGACAGGGGGGGCCCCAGCATTTT. Its translation is CASSSGQGGPQHF.

The chain combines TRBV21-1 with TRBJ2-3; the table assigns TRBD1, which was not confirmed against the DNA. TRBV21-1 constitutes a pseudogene. CDR3 length equals 14 residues. The CDR3 reads CASSQAPSTDTQYF. CDR3 DNA: TGTGCCAGCTCACAGGCTCCTAGCACAGATACGCAGTATTTT.

This clone was recorded once. The genes are TRBV18 and TRBJ2-2; weak D call: TRBD1 (6 bases). Between the trimmed V and J ends, which lost 3 bases and 2 bases, there was a span of 7 bases. The CDR3 is 14 residues long. From germline, CDR1 is KGHSH and CDR2 LQKENI. DNA of the CDR3: TGTGCCAGCTCACCGGGGACAAACACCGGGGAGCTGTTTTTT. It translates to CASSPGTNTGELFF.

This clone was seen more than once but under ten times. The CDR3 spells CVLGGSLGGYTF. The CDR3 nucleotides are TGTGTTTTGGGGGGGAGTCTCGGTGGCTACACCTTC. The chain is built from TRBV28 and TRBJ1-2; TRBD1 might be the D (5 bases). This CDR3 has 12 amino acids. CDR1 is MDHEN, CDR2 SYDVKM, per germline.

V is TRBV9 and J is TRBJ1-4; TRBD1 aligns across 8 bases. Trimming at V came to 3 bases and at J to 0 bases, leaving 10 bases not matched to a gene. CDR1 and CDR2 (germline): SGDLS, YYNGEE. This CDR3 contains 18 residues. The CDR3 protein is CASSAGRQGTTTNEKLFF. The CDR3 DNA sequence: TGTGCCAGCAGCGCCGGAAGACAGGGGACCACAACTAATGAAAAACTGTTTTTT.

The chain carries TRBV6-1 and TRBJ1-1; 8 bases map to TRBD1. This CDR3 contains 12 residues. The V and J ends lost 3 bases and 9 bases, in that order; junction bases with no gene match: 3. Per germline, CDR1 MNHNS and CDR2 SASEGT. This chain's CDR3 is CASSDRGRKAFF. DNA for the CDR3: TGTGCCAGCAGTGACAGGGGGCGCAAAGCTTTCTTT.